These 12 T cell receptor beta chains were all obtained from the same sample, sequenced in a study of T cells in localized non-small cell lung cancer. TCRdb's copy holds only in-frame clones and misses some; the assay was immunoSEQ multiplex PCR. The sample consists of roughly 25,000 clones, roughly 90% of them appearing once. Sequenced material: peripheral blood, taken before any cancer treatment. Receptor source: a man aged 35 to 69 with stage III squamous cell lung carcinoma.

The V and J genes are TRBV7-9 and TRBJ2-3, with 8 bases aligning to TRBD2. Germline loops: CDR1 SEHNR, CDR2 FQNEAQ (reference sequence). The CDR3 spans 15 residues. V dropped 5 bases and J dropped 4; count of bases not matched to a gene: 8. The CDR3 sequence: CASSRPGLGADTQYF. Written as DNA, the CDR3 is TGTGCCAGCAGCCGGCCGGGACTAGGGGCAGATACGCAGTATTTT.

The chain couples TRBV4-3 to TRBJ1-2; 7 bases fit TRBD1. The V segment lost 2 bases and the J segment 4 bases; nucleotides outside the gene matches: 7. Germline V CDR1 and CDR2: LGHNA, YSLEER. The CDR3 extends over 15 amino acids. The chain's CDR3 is CASSQRQGGSYGYTF. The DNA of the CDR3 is TGCGCCAGCAGCCAACGACAGGGTGGGTCCTATGGCTACACCTTC.

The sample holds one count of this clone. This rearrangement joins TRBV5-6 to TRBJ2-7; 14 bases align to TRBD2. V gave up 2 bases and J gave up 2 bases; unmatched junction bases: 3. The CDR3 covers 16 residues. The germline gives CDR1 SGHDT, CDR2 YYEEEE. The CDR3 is CASSLMTSGRAYEQYF. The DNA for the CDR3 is TGTGCCAGCAGCTTAATGACTAGCGGGAGGGCCTACGAGCAGTACTTC.

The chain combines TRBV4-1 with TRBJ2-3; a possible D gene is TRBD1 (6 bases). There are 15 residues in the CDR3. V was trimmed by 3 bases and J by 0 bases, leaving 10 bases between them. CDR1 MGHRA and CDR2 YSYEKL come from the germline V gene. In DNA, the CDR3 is TGCGCCAGCAGCCAGAGGGGGACAAGCACAGATACGCAGTATTTT. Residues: CASSQRGTSTDTQYF.

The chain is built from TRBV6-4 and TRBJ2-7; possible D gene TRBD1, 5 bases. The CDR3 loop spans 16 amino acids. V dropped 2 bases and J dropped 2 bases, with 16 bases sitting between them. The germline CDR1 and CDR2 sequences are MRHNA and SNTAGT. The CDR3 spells CASSDQAGPLPYEQYF. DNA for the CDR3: TGTGCCAGCAGTGACCAAGCAGGGCCTTTACCCTACGAGCAGTACTTC.

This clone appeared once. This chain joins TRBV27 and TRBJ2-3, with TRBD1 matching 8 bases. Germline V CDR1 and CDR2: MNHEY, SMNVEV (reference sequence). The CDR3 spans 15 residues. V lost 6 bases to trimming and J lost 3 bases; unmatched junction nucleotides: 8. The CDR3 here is CASRTGQGLTDTQYF. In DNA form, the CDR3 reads TGTGCCAGCAGAACAGGACAGGGCCTGACAGATACGCAGTATTTT.

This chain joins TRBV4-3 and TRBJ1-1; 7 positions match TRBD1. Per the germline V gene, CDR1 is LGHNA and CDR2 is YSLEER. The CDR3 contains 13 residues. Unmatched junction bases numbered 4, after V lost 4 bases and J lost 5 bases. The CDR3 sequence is CASSREGATEAFF. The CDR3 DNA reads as TGCGCCAGCAGCCGGGAGGGGGCAACTGAAGCTTTCTTT.

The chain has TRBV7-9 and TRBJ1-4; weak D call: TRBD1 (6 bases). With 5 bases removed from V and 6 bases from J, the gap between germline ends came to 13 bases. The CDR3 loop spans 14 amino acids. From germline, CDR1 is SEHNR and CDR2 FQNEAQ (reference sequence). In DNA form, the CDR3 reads TGTGCCAGCAGCGAGAAGGGGGGAGATGAAAAACTGTTTTTT. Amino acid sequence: CASSEKGGDEKLFF.

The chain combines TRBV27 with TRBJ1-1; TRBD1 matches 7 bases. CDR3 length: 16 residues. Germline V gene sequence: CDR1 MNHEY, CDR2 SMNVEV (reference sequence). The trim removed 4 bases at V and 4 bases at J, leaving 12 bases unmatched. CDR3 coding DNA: TGTGCCAGCAGTTCGCGGGGGGTTAGGGGGCCCACTGAAGCTTTCTTT. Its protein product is CASSSRGVRGPTEAFF.

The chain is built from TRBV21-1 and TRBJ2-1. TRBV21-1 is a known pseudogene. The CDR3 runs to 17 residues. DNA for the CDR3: TGTGCCAGCAGCAAAACCGACAGTGGGACGTCAAACAATGAGCAGTTCTTC. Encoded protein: CASSKTDSGTSNNEQFF.

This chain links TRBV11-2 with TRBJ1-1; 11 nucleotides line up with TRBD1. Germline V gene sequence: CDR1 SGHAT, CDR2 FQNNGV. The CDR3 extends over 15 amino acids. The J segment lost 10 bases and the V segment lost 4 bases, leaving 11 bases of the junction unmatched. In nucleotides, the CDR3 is TGTGCCAGCAGCTCGTACCGGGACAGGGGGAAGGGAGCTTTCTTT. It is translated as CASSSYRDRGKGAFF. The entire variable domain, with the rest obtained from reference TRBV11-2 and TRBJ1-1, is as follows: EAGVAQSPRYKIIEKRQSVAFWCNPISGHATLYWYQQILGQGPKLLIQFQNNGVVDDSQLPKDRFSAERLKGVDSTLKIQPAKLEDSAVYLCASSSYRDRGKGAFFGQGTRLTVV.

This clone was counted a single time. The CDR3 region is CASSLGPTVAQYF. The DNA of the CDR3 is TGTGCCAGCAGCTTGGGACCCACGGTCGCGCAGTATTTT. The chain couples TRBV7-9 to TRBJ2-3; perhaps D is TRBD1 or TRBD2 (5 bases each). Germline CDR1 and CDR2: SEHNR and FQNEAQ (reference sequence). This CDR3 is 13 amino acids long. Trimming cost V 3 bases and J 10 bases, with 14 bases left between them.